Each of the 23 T cell receptor beta chains below was sequenced from the same sample in a study of neurological immune-mediated disorders. TCRdb passed the 5' RACE reads through MiXCR, listing each CDR3 protein once. The sample contains approximately 18,000 distinct CDR3 sequences, approximately 3.7% of which appear only once. The specimen was CD8+ T cells from blood. The receptors stem from a woman aged 40 to 50 in good health.

Many counts were recorded for this clonotype. This chain links TRBV27 with TRBJ2-3, with TRBD2 matching 7 bases. Germline loops: CDR1 MNHEY, CDR2 SMNVEV (reference sequence). The CDR3 has 16 amino acids. The V gene end was trimmed by 6 bases and the J gene end by 2 bases; junction bases not matched to a gene: 11. The CDR3 reads CASRDVVTSTTDTQYF. The DNA of the CDR3 is TGTGCCAGCAGAGACGTGGTGACTAGCACCACAGATACGCAGTATTTT.

This clonotype was counted a single time. The chain couples TRBV15 to TRBJ2-1, with 15 bases lining up with TRBD2. The trim removed 1 base at V and 3 bases at J, leaving 7 bases unmatched. There are 19 residues in the CDR3. Per the germline V gene, CDR1 is LNHNV and CDR2 is YYDKDF (reference sequence). CDR3 coding DNA: TGTGCCACCAGCAGAGCCGGACTAGCGGGAGGGCCAGACTACAATGAGCAGTTCTTC. Amino acid sequence: CATSRAGLAGGPDYNEQFF.

In its sample, this clonotype was seen many times. The J gene is TRBJ1-5, the V gene TRBV5-6; TRBD1 aligns across 7 bases. CDR3 size: 16 residues. V lost 0 bases to trimming and J lost 0 bases; unmatched junction nucleotides: 3. Germline assignment: CDR1 SGHDT and CDR2 YYEEEE. The CDR3 protein is CASSLGDSLSNQPQHF. The CDR3 region has the DNA TGTGCCAGCAGCTTGGGGGACAGTCTTAGCAATCAGCCCCAGCATTTT.

This clonotype is labeled as medium-sized. The V gene is TRBV5-1, the J gene TRBJ1-1, with D unclear. Looked up from germline, CDR1 is SGHRS and CDR2 is YFSETQ. The CDR3 loop spans 14 amino acids. Trimming took off 1 base at V and 0 bases at J, with 7 bases between the two ends. The CDR3 is CASSLRTMNTEAFF. In DNA, the CDR3 is TGCGCCAGCAGCTTGAGGACGATGAACACTGAAGCTTTCTTT.

This clonotype came up many times. This rearrangement joins TRBV6-1 to TRBJ2-5, with D possibly matching TRBD2 (7 bases). Germline lookup yields CDR1 MNHNS and CDR2 SASEGT. V shed 2 bases and J shed 5 bases, with 12 bases lying between them. There are 14 residues in the CDR3. This chain's CDR3 is CASSESGGWETQYF. The CDR3 DNA follows: TGTGCCAGCAGTGAATCGGGGGGCTGGGAGACCCAGTACTTC.

This clonotype was seen at least ten times. The chain uses TRBV29-1 and TRBJ2-1; the match to TRBD2 covers 8 bases. CDR1 SQVTM and CDR2 ANQGSEA come from the germline V gene. Losses at the gene ends were 2 bases for V and 8 bases for J; bases not matched to a gene: 8. The CDR3 extends over 14 amino acids. Written as DNA, the CDR3 is TGCAGCGTTGAATCCCCTAGCGGGTCGGATGAGCAGTTCTTC. Translated, it gives CSVESPSGSDEQFF.

This clonotype was seen many times. This chain connects TRBV9 to TRBJ2-1, with D perhaps matching TRBD2 (6 bases). The CDR3 runs 18 residues. V was trimmed by 0 bases and J by 5 bases, leaving 21 bases between them. Looked up from germline, CDR1 is SGDLS and CDR2 is YYNGEE. The CDR3 sequence: CASSVGRRPPAGNNEQFF. CDR3 bases: TGTGCCAGCAGCGTAGGACGGCGGCCCCCTGCGGGGAACAATGAGCAGTTCTTC.

At least ten counts were recorded for this clonotype. The gene calls are TRBV12-3 or TRBV12-4 and TRBJ2-5; 7 bases are shared with TRBD1. This CDR3 comprises 13 residues. With V trimmed by 5 bases and J by 2 bases, 2 bases remained unmatched. CDR3 DNA sequence: TGTGCCAGCAGTCTACAGGGGCAAGAGACCCAGTACTTC. It specifies CASSLQGQETQYF.

This clonotype was detected ten times or more. The chain is built from TRBV5-6 and TRBJ2-5, with D tentatively TRBD1 (5 bases). The CDR3 has 14 amino acids. CDR1 is SGHDT and CDR2 is YYEEEE in the germline V gene. V gave up 2 bases and J gave up 1 base, with 9 bases separating them. CDR3 sequence (DNA): TGTGCCAGCAGCTTCAGCAGGGTCCAAGAGACCCAGTACTTC. Its protein product is CASSFSRVQETQYF.

Only a few counts were recorded for this clonotype. A much larger clone lies a single base off, so this may be a read error. Here the CDR3 omits its conserved ending phenylalanine or tryptophan, so a read error is the likely source. V and J are TRBV20-1 and TRBJ2-5, with D possibly being TRBD1 (5 bases). Germline V gene sequence: CDR1 DFQATT, CDR2 SNEGSKA (reference sequence). The CDR3 is 13 residues long. V was shortened by 6 bases and J by 2 bases, with 13 bases between the two germline ends. CDR3 in amino acids: CSAPTDIQETQYC. CDR3 DNA: TGCAGTGCCCCGACGGACATTCAAGAGACCCAGTACTGC.

This clonotype occurred many times. The chain couples TRBV10-3 to TRBJ2-1; 7 nucleotides agree with TRBD1. The germline V gene encodes CDR1 ENHRY and CDR2 SYGVKD. With V trimmed by 3 bases and J by 6 bases, 5 bases remained unmatched. The CDR3 covers 14 residues. CDR3 sequence (DNA): TGTGCCATCAGTGACCGGGACAGTGTCAATGAGCAGTTCTTC. Protein sequence: CAISDRDSVNEQFF.

This clonotype is medium-sized. This chain uses TRBV5-1 with TRBJ2-7; 7 bases match TRBD1. The germline gives CDR1 SGHRS, CDR2 YFSETQ. With V trimmed by 5 bases and J by 1 base, 9 bases remained unmatched. This CDR3 spans 15 amino acids. CDR3 nucleotides: TGCGCCAGCAGACCCGCGACAGGGCAGTCCTACGAGCAGTACTTC. Residues: CASRPATGQSYEQYF.

Of note for this clonotype: Since no conserved phenylalanine or tryptophan closes the CDR3, a read error is the likely cause. The genes are TRBV5-6 and TRBJ2-6, with D possibly matching TRBD1 (7 bases). Germline V lookup: CDR1 SGHDT, CDR2 YYEEEE. V gave up 1 base and J gave up 0 bases, with 11 bases separating them. The CDR3 extends over 17 amino acids. This chain's CDR3 is CASSLNRGLSGANVLTC. The CDR3 DNA follows: TGTGCCAGCAGCTTGAACAGGGGACTCTCTGGGGCCAACGTCCTGACTTGC.

Ten or more counts support this clonotype. This sequence joins TRBV20-1 and TRBJ1-5; no reliable D call. The CDR3 loop spans 15 amino acids. Between the trimmed V and J ends, which lost 1 base and 0 bases, there was a span of 10 bases. CDR1 is DFQATT and CDR2 is SNEGSKA in the germline V gene (reference sequence). The CDR3 nucleotides are TGCAGTGCTAGAGTACCGGGCCGTAGCAATCAGCCCCAGCATTTT. As protein: CSARVPGRSNQPQHF.

This clonotype was observed at least ten times. The chain carries TRBV6-1 and TRBJ2-7, with 9 bases matching TRBD2. Germline trimming cut 6 bases from V and 2 bases from J; bases unmatched to any gene: 17. This CDR3 region has 18 residues. The V gene's germline CDR1 is MNHNS and CDR2 SASEGT. CDR3 bases: TGTGCCAGCAGCGCAGACAGTATAGGACTAGCGTTTACCTACGAGCAGTACTTC. This codes for CASSADSIGLAFTYEQYF.

This clonotype was found many times. The rearrangement uses TRBV7-2 and TRBJ2-4; D may correspond to TRBD1 or TRBD2 (6 bases each). The V gene lost 0 bases and the J gene lost 1 base, with 19 bases spanning the gap. The CDR3 is 19 amino acids. Germline V CDR1 and CDR2: SGHTA, FQGNSA. The CDR3 region has the DNA TGTGCCAGCAGCTTAGCAACGGGGGACATCCGAGCGGCCAAAAACATTCAGTACTTC. It is translated as CASSLATGDIRAAKNIQYF.

This clonotype was seen many times. V and J are TRBV5-1 and TRBJ2-7; D gene unclear. This CDR3 spans 11 amino acids. From germline, CDR1 is SGHRS and CDR2 YFSETQ. V was clipped by 5 bases and J by 4 bases, with 7 bases between them. In DNA, the CDR3 is TGCGCCAGCAGAGGAGATTACGAGCAGTACTTC. This translates into CASRGDYEQYF. The complete variable domain, with remaining parts taken from reference TRBV5-1 and TRBJ2-7, reads KAGVTQTPRYLIKTRGQQVTLSCSPISGHRSVSWYQQTPGQGLQFLFEYFSETQRNKGNFPGRFSGRQFSNSRSEMNVSTLELGDSALYLCASRGDYEQYFGPGTRLTVT.

This clonotype was picked up many times. The chain uses TRBV10-3 and TRBJ1-1; possibly TRBD1 for D (6 bases). Germline assignment: CDR1 ENHRY and CDR2 SYGVKD. V lost 3 bases and J 5 bases, leaving 10 bases between the germline ends. The CDR3 runs to 13 residues. The CDR3 bases are TGTGCCATCAGTGACAGGGGTCAAACTGAAGCTTTCTTT. Encoded protein: CAISDRGQTEAFF.

This clonotype was observed many times. The rearrangement uses TRBV12-3 or TRBV12-4 and TRBJ1-4; possibly TRBD1 for D (5 bases). Trimming left V 4 bases short and J 16 bases short, with 16 bases between. The CDR3 is made up of 12 amino acids. CDR3 in DNA: TGTGCCAGCAGTTACACCCGGGACGGTACGTTTTTT. Residues: CASSYTRDGTFF.

This clonotype came up many times. The CDR3 loop reads CASSLGPLLNTEAFF. The CDR3, as DNA: TGTGCCAGCAGTTTAGGACCGCTATTGAACACTGAAGCTTTCTTT. This rearrangement joins TRBV27 to TRBJ1-1; D unresolved. Trimming removed 2 bases from V and 0 bases from J, with 10 bases in between. CDR1 and CDR2 from the germline V gene are MNHEY and SMNVEV (reference sequence). The CDR3 covers 15 residues.

There are many counts of this clonotype. This chain links TRBV6-2 or TRBV6-3 with TRBJ2-7, with 10 bases lining up with TRBD2. Germline V gene sequence: CDR1 MNHEY, CDR2 SVGEGT. The CDR3 covers 15 residues. Unmatched junction bases numbered 3, after V lost 2 bases and J lost 2 bases. CDR3 bases: TGTGCCAGCAGTTACCGGACTAGCGGAGCCTACGAGCAGTACTTC. This translates into CASSYRTSGAYEQYF.

In its sample, this clonotype was seen many times. The chain couples TRBV10-3 to TRBJ2-1, with 7 bases fitting TRBD1. This CDR3 region has 14 residues. Looked up from germline, CDR1 is ENHRY and CDR2 is SYGVKD. The V gene end was trimmed by 4 bases and the J gene end by 6 bases; junction bases not matched to a gene: 6. CDR3 in DNA: TGTGCCATCAGTGTTCGGACAGGTGTCAATGAGCAGTTCTTC. Protein product: CAISVRTGVNEQFF.

This clonotype has at least ten counts. This chain connects TRBV4-1 to TRBJ2-7, with TRBD2 matching 7 bases. With V trimmed by 1 base and J by 0 bases, 9 bases remained unmatched. Germline CDR1 reads MGHRA; CDR2 reads YSYEKL. CDR3 length equals 17 residues. For the CDR3, the DNA is TGCGCCAGCAGCCAAGGGTCCGTCGGGAGGAGCTCCTACGAGCAGTACTTC. It codes for CASSQGSVGRSSYEQYF.